This TCR beta chain comes out of a study of shared clonotypes between healthy human individuals (dated by TCRdb to 2018 to 2021). For context, the study as a whole: The cohort comprised a couple of women and a few men aged 18 to 49 years. Per donor, leukapheresis produced somewhere between about 0.85 and 8.9 billion PBMCs. For each donor, three plates each were used for CD4 naive and CD4 memory, two plates were used for CD8 naive, and one plate was used for CD8 memory. To estimate repertoire size and how much clonotype sharing occurs between individuals, the study deeply sequenced the blood TCR repertoires of a handful of healthy adults. To increase sequencing depth and limit assay-specific biases, TCR repertoire library preparation and sequencing were carried out by different laboratories using diverse techniques.

As concerns this clone: Its binding antigen is unknown. No base qualities exist here, and no much larger clone lies one base off it.

Overall results and qualifications from the work: Clonotypes shared by all four sorted-subset donors showed higher generation probabilities than non-shared clonotypes. Based on pairwise subsampling, the degree of clonotype sharing among donors was expected to be affected by sequencing depth. Only blood was sampled, and tissue TCR repertoires likely differ from those in blood. The small number of donors limited the genetic and exposure-history diversity represented. Naive subsets generally had larger estimated clonotype richness than memory subsets did. About 5% of naive CD4, around 4% of naive CD8, 2.3% of memory CD4, and 0.4% of memory CD8 clonotypes were shared across several donors. Rarefaction of sorted-subset datasets indicated incomplete sequencing despite the large sequencing depth.

Healthy HIV-negative adults with no recently reported acute infections or vaccinations were included as donors. All donors were Caucasian adults living in Nashville, Tennessee, USA. CD4+ T cells were enriched through magnetic negative selection, after which naive cells were positively selected on CD45RA and the remaining negative fraction served as the memory subset. After blood collection by leukapheresis, PBMCs were isolated using Ficoll-Histopaque density gradient centrifugation and then cryopreserved in the vapor phase of liquid nitrogen. Analytical flow cytometry was used to check the purity and quantity of every magnetically sorted T cell population. Genomic DNA was isolated from each sorted fraction and quantified by UV absorbance on a Nanodrop 2000c. From its cysteine to its phenylalanine, the CDR3 spans 15 amino acids. Here the CDR3 DNA is all that survives: 45 bases in frame from base 1. From a lookup of the germline V gene, CDR1 and CDR2 are SGHRS and YFSETQ. The V and J ends are trimmed by 1 base and 4 bases, leaving 13 bases between them.

TCR CDR3 regions were amplified from genomic DNA by multiplex PCR using the deep immunoSEQ assay. For each cell subset, the extracted genomic DNA was distributed evenly across all wells of several immunoSEQ 96-well plates, and each plate served as one replicate. For sorted subsets, each replicate PCR was loaded with approximately 200 ng genomic DNA, equivalent to 30,000 to 35,000 T cell genomes. Purified libraries were measured with a Qubit 3.0 fluorometer, size-checked on a Bioanalyzer 2100, and measured again with the KAPA Library Quantification kit. Every immunoSEQ 96-well plate was sequenced on a dedicated single-read 150-cycle Illumina NextSeq 550 flow cell. Under the source paper's analysis protocol: The immunoSEQ output contained only junctional sequences without quality scores, so filtering could not match that applied to full-length reads. To assign V/J genes and CDR3, sequences were annotated using PyIR, a Python wrapper for IgBLAST v1.9, with IMGT germline references. Reads were removed for weak V/J assignments (E-value above 1e-6), missing CDR3, stop codons, out-of-frame junctions, or ambiguous translated residues. V3J clonotypes were defined as sequences sharing the same inferred V gene, J gene, and CDR3 amino acid sequence. Percentage overlap between repertoires was calculated by dividing the number of shared unique clonotypes by the size of the smaller repertoire. Richness of each repertoire was evaluated using RTK rarefaction, the Chao1 estimator, and Recon v2.1 estimates of unobserved clonotypes. For all TCRbeta clonotypes obtained by the gDNA method from a few donors, generation probabilities were computed with OLGA. The immuneACCESS repertoire file appears here via TCRdb, limited to in-frame rearrangements. These files lack a portion of the clones; in checked studies, under half of the deficit traces to unresolved V genes, and the cause of the others is not known. The V and J calls and clone size come from that table; D and trimming were worked out from the DNA. This sample holds 2 million to 2.5 million clones; 92% were observed only once. Approximately 0.41% of the sample is taken by the ten largest.

The clonotype was recovered from a man younger than 35 in good health. Some clones in this sample may be carry-over from other donors' samples. The sequencing input was naive CD4+ T cells from PBMCs. Read against the paper, the sample's cell subset or site label means: CD45RA+ positively selected. The chain links TRBV5-1 with TRBJ2-3; too little of a D gene remains to name it. The DNA reads as follows: TGCGCCAGCAGCTTGAGTGGGATATCGTCAGATACGCAGTATTTT. Its product reads: CASSLSGISSDTQYF. The full variable domain, completed from the reference TRBV5-1 and TRBJ2-3 proteins outside the CDR3, reads KAGVTQTPRYLIKTRGQQVTLSCSPISGHRSVSWYQQTPGQGLQFLFEYFSETQRNKGNFPGRFSGRQFSNSRSEMNVSTLELGDSALYLCASSLSGISSDTQYFGPGTRLTVL.